A single sample is the source of the 2 T cell receptor beta chains below, sequenced in a study of monozygotic twins with inflammatory bowel disease. Reanalyzing the 5' RACE reads, TCRdb keeps one entry per CDR3 protein, without DNA. Its listing shows approximately 390,000 distinct CDR3 sequences. The specimen was blood. These receptors all come from a human donor with ulcerative colitis or Crohn's disease, or a healthy co-twin of an affected twin (not recorded which).

This chain links TRBV6-6 with TRBJ2-1; TCRdb gives TRBD1 as the D gene, but with no DNA this cannot be confirmed. The CDR3 spans 13 residues. CDR1 is MNHNY and CDR2 is SVGAGI in the germline V gene (reference sequence). The CDR3 loop is CASRPRSYNEQFF.

The chain employs TRBV15 and TRBJ2-1; TCRdb designates TRBD2, a call that cannot be tested without DNA. The CDR3 runs to 14 residues. Germline CDR1 is LNHNV and CDR2 is YYDKDF (reference sequence). The CDR3 protein is CATTGLAGYNEQFF.